This TCR beta chain derives from a study of beta chain features in type 1 diabetes. Broader study findings: TCRB CDR3s were moderately but significantly shorter in Type 1 diabetes patients in all four CD4+ subsets. Compared to healthy donors, patients appeared to have naive, central memory and Treg TCRB repertoires that were more alike. A definitive answer on HLA type influencing TCRB rearrangement was not reached here.

J was trimmed by 4 bases and V by 9 bases; bases with no gene match: 8. The length of the CDR3 is 13 residues. Germline values: CDR1 MNHEY, CDR2 SMNVEV (reference sequence). Investigators reverse transcribed all isolated RNA, so they sequenced expressed TCRB transcripts. Using immunoSEQ multiplex PCR, the repertoire was profiled, and TCRdb retains in-frame clones only, with some absent. The sample contains nearly 700,000 clones, around 15% of which appear only once. This clone has more than one count but fewer than ten. Its specificity is unknown. The sequenced sample was naive CD4+ T cells from blood. The gene calls are TRBV27 and TRBJ1-1; TRBD1 matches at 7 bases. The TCR was taken from a man younger than 35 with type 1 diabetes. For the CDR3, the DNA is TGTGCCAGTCGACCGACAGGGCGCACTGAAGCTTTCTTT. Encoded protein: CASRPTGRTEAFF.